This T cell receptor beta chain was identified during a study of OX40 agonist ivuxolimab in advanced cancers. Sequenced by immunoSEQ multiplex PCR; TCRdb stores in-frame clones only, minus some. The sample holds 65,000 to 85,000 clones; around nine tenths are singletons and the top ten take around 7.3%. The CDR3 contains 18 residues. Germline CDR1 reads MNHEY; CDR2 reads SMNVEV (reference sequence). Trimming removed 1 base from V and 1 base from J, with 20 bases in between. The rearrangement uses TRBV27 and TRBJ2-7, with a tentative D call TRBD2 (7 bases). The TCR was taken from an adult with an advanced solid tumor such as melanoma, head and neck, liver or kidney cancer. Sequenced here: CD4+ or CD8+ T cells sorted from blood, sampled in a trial of the OX40 agonist ivuxolimab. Here the CDR3 DNA reads TGTGCCAGCAGTTTATATCCCGGTGAAAGGGGGGGATCCTACGAGCAGTACTTC. Amino acids: CASSLYPGERGGSYEQYF.